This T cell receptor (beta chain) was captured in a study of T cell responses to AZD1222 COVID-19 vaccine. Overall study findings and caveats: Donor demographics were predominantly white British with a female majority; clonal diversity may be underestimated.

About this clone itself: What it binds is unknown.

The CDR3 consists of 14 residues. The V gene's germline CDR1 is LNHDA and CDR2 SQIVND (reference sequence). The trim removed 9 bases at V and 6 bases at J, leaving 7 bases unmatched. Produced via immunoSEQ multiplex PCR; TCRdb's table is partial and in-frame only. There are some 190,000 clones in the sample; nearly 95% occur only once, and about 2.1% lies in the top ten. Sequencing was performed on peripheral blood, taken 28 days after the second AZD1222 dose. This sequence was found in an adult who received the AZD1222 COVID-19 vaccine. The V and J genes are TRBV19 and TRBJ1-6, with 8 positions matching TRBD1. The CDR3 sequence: CASQGAPGNSPLHF. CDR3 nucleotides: TGTGCCAGCCAGGGGGCGCCGGGTAATTCACCCCTCCACTTT.